The 18 T cell receptor beta chains presented below share a single source sample, sequenced in a study of PD-1 blockade in classical Hodgkin lymphoma. TCRdb keeps only in-frame clones here, not all; method: immunoSEQ multiplex PCR. Of 20,000 to 30,000 clones listed, 81% are singletons. Every patient relapsed after autologous stem cell transplantation, and brentuximab vedotin exposure varied. The sample was peripheral blood mononuclear cells (PBMCs), taken before the second cycle of nivolumab. These receptor sequences come from a human donor with classical Hodgkin lymphoma.

This chain connects TRBV27 to TRBJ1-5; possible D gene TRBD1, 5 bases. Per germline, CDR1 MNHEY and CDR2 SMNVEV (reference sequence). The CDR3 has 15 amino acids. Trimming stripped 6 bases from V and 2 bases from J, with 14 bases between. CDR3: CASRSGGVGNQPQHF. CDR3 DNA sequence: TGTGCCAGCAGGTCGGGAGGGGTCGGCAATCAGCCCCAGCATTTT.

In nucleotides, the CDR3 is TGTGCCAGCTCCCCCAGGGTTACGGGGACCGGGGAGCTGTTTTTT. The encoded protein is CASSPRVTGTGELFF. The V and J genes are TRBV2 and TRBJ2-2; D assignment may be TRBD1 or TRBD2 (5 bases each). Germline V gene sequence: CDR1 SNHLY, CDR2 FYNNEI. This CDR3 has 15 amino acids. Between the trimmed V and J ends, which lost 8 bases and 5 bases, there was a span of 18 bases.

This clone was observed a few times. The V call is TRBV7-2, the J call TRBJ1-1, with TRBD1 identical over 7 bases. CDR1 and CDR2 (germline): SGHTA, FQGNSA. CDR3 length: 14 residues. The V and J ends lost 5 bases and 5 bases, in that order; junction bases with no gene match: 8. The CDR3 sequence is CASSITRGTTEAFF. DNA of the CDR3: TGTGCCAGCAGCATAACCAGGGGGACAACTGAAGCTTTCTTT.

The rearrangement joins TRBV19 to TRBJ1-4; perhaps TRBD1 as D (5 bases). Deletions cut 3 bases from V and 5 bases from J, with 10 bases between. The CDR3 has 14 amino acids. Germline V gene data show CDR1 as LNHDA and CDR2 as SQIVND (reference sequence). CDR3 sequence reads: CASSMGHGNEKLFF. CDR3 in DNA: TGTGCCAGTAGTATGGGGCACGGGAATGAAAAACTGTTTTTT.

V usage is TRBV30 and J usage is TRBJ1-2; possibly TRBD1 for D (5 bases). This CDR3 contains 12 residues. Per germline, CDR1 GTSNPN and CDR2 SVGIG (reference sequence). V was pared by 2 bases and J by 5 bases, with 9 bases between. The CDR3 spells CAWSIKGYGYTF. In DNA form, the CDR3 reads TGTGCCTGGAGTATAAAGGGGTATGGCTACACCTTC.

V gene TRBV23-1 combines with J gene TRBJ1-1; no reliable D call. TRBV23-1 is an ORF; its function is uncertain. CDR3 length: 17 residues. The ends were cut back, 2 bases at V and 5 bases at J, with 21 bases in the middle. CDR3 amino acids: CASSQRYIRGSGTEAFF. The CDR3 bases are TGCGCCAGCAGTCAAAGGTATATCCGTGGGAGCGGAACTGAAGCTTTCTTT.

The chain has TRBV4-1 and TRBJ2-5, with 8 nucleotides matching TRBD2. Germline CDR1 MGHRA, CDR2 YSYEKL. The CDR3 contains 16 residues. V lost 3 bases to trimming and J lost 4 bases; unmatched junction nucleotides: 10. The CDR3 DNA is TGCGCCAGCAGCCAGGTAGTTCGTAGCGGGGTAGAGACCCAGTACTTC. Protein: CASSQVVRSGVETQYF.

The chain has TRBV7-9 and TRBJ2-5; 7 bases align to TRBD1. V lost 5 bases to trimming and J lost 5 bases; unmatched junction nucleotides: 11. The germline gives CDR1 SEHNR, CDR2 FQNEAQ (reference sequence). The CDR3 sequence is 15 residues long. The CDR3 is CASSRRGGSGETQYF. CDR3 bases: TGTGCCAGCAGCCGTCGAGGGGGCAGTGGGGAGACCCAGTACTTC.

The chain employs TRBV28 and TRBJ1-4; D gene unclear. V was shortened by 7 bases and J by 6 bases, with 15 bases between the two germline ends. The CDR3 is made up of 14 amino acids. Looked up from germline, CDR1 is MDHEN and CDR2 is SYDVKM. Here the CDR3 reads CASTERSSYEKLFF. The CDR3 nucleotides read TGTGCCAGCACGGAACGGAGCTCTTATGAAAAACTGTTTTTT.

The rearrangement uses TRBV7-9 and TRBJ1-1; D is possibly TRBD1 (6 bases). CDR1 and CDR2 from the germline V gene are SEHNR and FQNEAQ (reference sequence). The CDR3 has 17 amino acids. V was clipped by 5 bases and J by 0 bases, with 19 bases between them. The CDR3 DNA reads TGTGCCAGCAGCGATCCCTGGGCGGGACACATGAACACTGAAGCTTTCTTT. Protein product: CASSDPWAGHMNTEAFF.

This sequence joins TRBV5-1 and TRBJ2-2, with 12 bases identical to TRBD1. Germline trimming cut 0 bases from V and 7 bases from J; bases unmatched to any gene: 4. The CDR3 spans 16 residues. The V gene's germline CDR1 is SGHRS and CDR2 YFSETQ. The CDR3, as DNA: TGCGCCAGCAGCTTGGAAGGGACAGGGGGCGGCGGGGAGCTGTTTTTT. Protein product: CASSLEGTGGGGELFF. Variable domain in full (rest from reference TRBV5-1 and TRBJ2-2): KAGVTQTPRYLIKTRGQQVTLSCSPISGHRSVSWYQQTPGQGLQFLFEYFSETQRNKGNFPGRFSGRQFSNSRSEMNVSTLELGDSALYLCASSLEGTGGGGELFFGEGSRLTVL.

The chain links TRBV6-5 to TRBJ1-6; 9 bases are shared with TRBD1. Germline CDR1 and CDR2: MNHEY and SVGAGI. The CDR3 contains 14 residues. V gave up 6 bases and J gave up 10 bases; unmatched junction bases: 7. This chain's CDR3 is CASSPGTGRSPLHF. DNA for the CDR3: TGTGCCAGCAGCCCCGGGACAGGGAGATCACCCCTCCACTTT.

V and J are TRBV4-1 and TRBJ1-5, with D unresolved. V was shortened by 1 base and J by 4 bases, with 11 bases between the two germline ends. CDR1 and CDR2 (germline): MGHRA, YSYEKL. The CDR3 length is 15 residues. CDR3 DNA: TGCGCCAGCAGCCAAGTCTTCGGCCTGAATCAGCCCCAGCATTTT. It encodes CASSQVFGLNQPQHF.

The J gene is TRBJ2-5, the V gene TRBV6-1; D call uncertain. The V end was cut by 0 bases, the J end by 5 bases, with 19 bases between. This CDR3 contains 17 residues. The germline V gene has CDR1 MNHNS and CDR2 SASEGT. The CDR3 sequence: CASSEAEGTFPWETQYF. The CDR3 DNA sequence: TGTGCCAGCAGTGAAGCGGAAGGAACTTTTCCGTGGGAGACCCAGTACTTC.

This clone showed up many times. V and J are TRBV6-1 and TRBJ2-7; D unresolved. The CDR3 has 13 residues. Looked up from germline, CDR1 is MNHNS and CDR2 is SASEGT. V lost 2 bases to trimming and J lost 1 base, with 6 bases between them. CDR3 region: CASSEYISYEQYF. CDR3 DNA sequence: TGTGCCAGCAGTGAATACATTTCCTACGAGCAGTACTTC.

The chain combines TRBV6-5 with TRBJ1-1, with D maybe TRBD1 (6 bases). V lost 2 bases, J lost 2 bases, and 12 bases lay in between. The CDR3 totals 15 residues. The germline CDR1 and CDR2 sequences are MNHEY and SVGAGI. CDR3: CASSYLGGQNTEAFF. The DNA of the CDR3 is TGTGCCAGCAGTTACCTCGGGGGCCAAAACACTGAAGCTTTCTTT.

This chain connects TRBV5-6 to TRBJ1-2; 9 nucleotides align to TRBD1. Germline V gene sequence: CDR1 SGHDT, CDR2 YYEEEE. The CDR3 runs to 14 residues. J lost 5 bases, V lost 4 bases, and 6 bases had no gene match. For the CDR3, the DNA is TGTGCCAGCAGCCCCGGGACAGGGCTTTATGGCTACACCTTC. It encodes CASSPGTGLYGYTF. Together with reference TRBV5-6 and TRBJ1-2, the CDR3 gives the full variable domain: DAGVTQSPTHLIKTRGQQVTLRCSPKSGHDTVSWYQQALGQGPQFIFQYYEEEERQRGNFPDRFSGHQFPNYSSELNVNALLLGDSALYLCASSPGTGLYGYTFGSGTRLTVV.

This sequence joins TRBV7-9 and TRBJ1-2, with D unclear. Trimming took 3 bases from V and 6 from J, leaving 17 bases between them. The CDR3 totals 15 residues. Per germline, CDR1 SEHNR and CDR2 FQNEAQ (reference sequence). DNA of the CDR3: TGTGCCAGCAGCTTCGGCCGGTCGGGAGGGCATGGCTACACCTTC. It specifies CASSFGRSGGHGYTF.